This TCR beta chain was obtained from a study of blood T cell repertoires in COVID-19. Study context: T cells, B-cell-depleted T cells, or PBMCs provided the cDNA or gDNA that served as material.

The protocol was immunoSEQ multiplex PCR, while the TCRdb copy is restricted to in-frame clones and leaves out a portion. This repertoire shows hundreds of thousands of clones, over 65% found once; its top ten account for over 3%. From germline, CDR1 is SNHLY and CDR2 FYNNEI. There are 13 residues in the CDR3. Trimming pared 2 bases from V and 8 bases from J, leaving 12 bases between. The genes are TRBV2 and TRBJ1-2; weak D call: TRBD1 (5 bases). The receptor was isolated from a woman aged 80 or over with acute or convalescent COVID-19. Sequenced: peripheral blood. The CDR3, as DNA: TGTGCCAGCAGTGAACACAGGTCCCTCGGCTACACCTTC. Its protein product is CASSEHRSLGYTF.